This TCR beta chain is drawn from a study of T cells expressing NK-cell markers. Overall study: There were seven HCMV-seropositive donors and one seronegative donor among the eight sequenced.

TCRdb re-called the 5' RACE reads and catalogs CDR3 proteins one per entry, DNA excluded. In all, the sample yields over 200,000 distinct CDR3 sequences. Germline lookup yields CDR1 SGHTA and CDR2 FQGNSA. The CDR3 has 14 residues. The clonotype comes from a man younger than 30 in good health. The rearrangement joins TRBV7-2 to TRBJ2-2; as DNA is missing, the TRBD2 call by TCRdb cannot be tested. Input material: blood T cells: a sorted CD56 or NKG2C T cell subset, CD4+ or CD8+ T cells, or bulk PBMC T cells (not recorded which). The CDR3 loop reads CASSPSPNTGELFF.